This T cell receptor (beta chain) was sequenced for a study of T cell clonality in common variable immunodeficiency. Study results and limitations: Common variable immunodeficiency TCR beta sequences reportedly had fewer deletions and N-nucleotide insertions.

Sequencing used immunoSEQ multiplex PCR; TCRdb keeps in-frame clones, though not all of them. Recorded here are 30,000 to 40,000 clones, none singletons. Germline V CDR1 and CDR2: MNHNS, SASEGT. The germline V and J ends were trimmed by 2 bases and 4 bases, with 9 bases remaining between them. There are 14 residues in the CDR3. Heparinized whole blood, about 5 to 8.5 ml, came from each donor. This clone was counted many times. Its antigen is unidentified. The read falls 3 residues short of the CDR3 end, and the missing part is taken from the germline J gene. This clonotype was obtained from a person between 18 and 70 years old in good health. The chain has TRBV6-1 and TRBJ1-5; perhaps TRBD1 as D (6 bases). The sample was peripheral blood mononuclear cells. The CDR3 is CASSEQQGNQPQHF. CDR3 DNA, as far as it was read: TGTGCCAGCAGTGAACAACAGGGTAATCAGCCC.